This T cell receptor beta chain was captured in a study of blood T cell repertoires in COVID-19. Assay: immunoSEQ multiplex PCR; the TCRdb copy retains only in-frame clones and omits some. The table lists 150,000 to 200,000 clones, roughly 81% of them singletons. The CDR3 extends over 15 amino acids. Germline loops: CDR1 SGDLS, CDR2 YYNGEE. J lost 2 bases, V lost 4 bases, and 6 bases had no gene match. The chain uses TRBV9 and TRBJ2-7, with 10 bases matching TRBD1. The source is a woman aged 80 or over with COVID-19, enrolled during active disease. The sequencing input was peripheral blood. Written as DNA, the CDR3 is TGTGCCAGCAGCCTCCGGACAGGGGGACCCTACGAGCAGTACTTC. It yields the protein CASSLRTGGPYEQYF.